This T cell receptor (beta chain) was recovered during a study of cytomegalovirus exposure and HLA in healthy donors. Study-level points and caveats: The study labeled 164 TCR beta chains cytomegalovirus-associated. Follow-up analysis later connected one missense variant in DCLRE1C with trimming of TCR beta V- and J-genes.

This CDR3 has 13 residues. The germline CDR1 and CDR2 sequences are SGHTA and FQGNSA. V was cut by 2 bases and J by 14 bases, with 13 bases left in between. Amplification used 60 Vbeta primers and 13 Jbeta primers. TCRdb's copy holds only in-frame clones and misses some; the assay was immunoSEQ multiplex PCR. The profile covers roughly 49,000 clones, with over 60% appearing a single time and around 2.5% taken by the ten largest. Worth noting for this clone: The antigen remains unidentified.

Sequenced sample: PBMCs. The receptor was derived from a woman in her forties in good health and CMV-seropositive. This chain uses TRBV7-2 with TRBJ1-6; no definite D call. CDR3 loop: CASSLTKARALHF. The CDR3 bases are TGTGCCAGCAGCTTAACCAAGGCCCGGGCCCTCCACTTT.